The TCR beta chain described here comes from a study of glioma-infiltrating T cells after dendritic cell vaccination. Time point given: after dendritic cell vaccination, including at tumor progression/relapse. Germline V CDR1 and CDR2: SNHLY, FYNNEI. The CDR3 length is 13 residues. The primer mix had 60 V beta and 13 J beta primers. Using immunoSEQ multiplex PCR, the repertoire was profiled, and TCRdb retains in-frame clones only, with some absent. The table records some 99,000 clones, more than 70% of them present only once. This clone has a handful of counts. The sequencing used blood, collected after dendritic cell vaccination. The receptor's source is a human donor with glioblastoma. V is TRBV2 and J is TRBJ1-2, with 8 nucleotides matching TRBD1. The CDR3 sequence is CAKQGAPLYGYTF. Here the CDR3 DNA reads TGTGCTAAGCAGGGGGCCCCACTCTATGGCTACACCTTC.